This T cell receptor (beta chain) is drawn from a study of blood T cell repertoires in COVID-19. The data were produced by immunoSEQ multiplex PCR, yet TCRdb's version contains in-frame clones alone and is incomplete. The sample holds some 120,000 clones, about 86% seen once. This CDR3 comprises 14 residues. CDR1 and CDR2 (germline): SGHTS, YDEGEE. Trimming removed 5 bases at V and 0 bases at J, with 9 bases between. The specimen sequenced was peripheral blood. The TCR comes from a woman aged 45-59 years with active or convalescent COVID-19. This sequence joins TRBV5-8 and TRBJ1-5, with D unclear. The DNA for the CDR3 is TGTGCCAGCAGAAAAGTACATAGCAATCAGCCCCAGCATTTT. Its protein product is CASRKVHSNQPQHF.